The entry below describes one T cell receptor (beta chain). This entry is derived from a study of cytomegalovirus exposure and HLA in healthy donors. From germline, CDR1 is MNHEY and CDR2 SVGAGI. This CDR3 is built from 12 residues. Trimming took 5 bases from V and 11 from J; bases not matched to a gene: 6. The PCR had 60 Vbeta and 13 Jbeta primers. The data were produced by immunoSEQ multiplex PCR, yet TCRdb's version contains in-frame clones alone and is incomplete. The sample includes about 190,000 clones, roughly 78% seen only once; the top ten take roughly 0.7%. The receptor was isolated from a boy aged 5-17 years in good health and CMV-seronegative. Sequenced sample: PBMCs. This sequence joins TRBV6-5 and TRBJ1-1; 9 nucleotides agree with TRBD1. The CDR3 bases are TGTGCCAGCAGTGACGGACAGGGGCGTGCTTTCTTT. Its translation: CASSDGQGRAFF.